This T cell receptor beta chain was recovered during a study of radiotherapy plus CTLA-4 blockade in lung cancer. The wider study: Across the patients, objective responses occurred in more than 15%, and disease control in around 31%. General study findings and limits: Expansion of tumor-derived TCR clones was observed in blood after radiotherapy plus ipilimumab. Early clonal dynamics of blood T cells, together with interferon-beta, were reported as the best response predictor.

TCRdb's copy holds only in-frame clones and misses some; the assay was immunoSEQ multiplex PCR. The sample lists roughly 75,000 clones; under 80% were seen once. The length of the CDR3 is 14 residues. The V and J ends lost 5 bases and 10 bases respectively, with 17 bases between them. Per the germline V gene, CDR1 is SGHVS and CDR2 is FNYEAQ. Concerning this clone itself: Its antigen is not known.

This chain connects TRBV7-6 to TRBJ1-4, with D possibly being TRBD1 (6 bases). This TCR was sampled from a human donor with non-small cell lung cancer whose response to radiotherapy plus ipilimumab could not be evaluated. Some clones in this sample may be carry-over from other donors' samples. Here the sequenced sample was peripheral blood, taken from a patient treated with radiotherapy plus ipilimumab. The CDR3, as DNA: TGTGCCAGCAGCCCTACCGGACAGCTGGGAAAACTGTTTTTT. Its protein product is CASSPTGQLGKLFF.